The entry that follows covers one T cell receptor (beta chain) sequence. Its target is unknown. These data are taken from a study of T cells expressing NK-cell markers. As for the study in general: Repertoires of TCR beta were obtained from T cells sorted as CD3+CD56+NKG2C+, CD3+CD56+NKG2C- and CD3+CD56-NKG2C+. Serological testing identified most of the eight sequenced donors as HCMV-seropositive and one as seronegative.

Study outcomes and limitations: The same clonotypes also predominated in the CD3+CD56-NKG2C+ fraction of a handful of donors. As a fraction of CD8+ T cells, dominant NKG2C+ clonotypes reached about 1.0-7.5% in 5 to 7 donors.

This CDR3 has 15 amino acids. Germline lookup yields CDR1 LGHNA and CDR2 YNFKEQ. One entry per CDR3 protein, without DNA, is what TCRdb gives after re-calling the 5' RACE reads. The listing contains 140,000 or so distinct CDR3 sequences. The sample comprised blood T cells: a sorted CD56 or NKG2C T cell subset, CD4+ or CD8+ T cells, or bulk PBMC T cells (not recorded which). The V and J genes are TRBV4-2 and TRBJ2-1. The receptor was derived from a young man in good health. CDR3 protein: CASSQLYGNYNEQFF.